The 3 T cell receptor beta chains below all came from one sample that was sequenced in a study of CD8+ T cells in alopecia areata. Stated treatment: oral pan-JAK inhibitor, 5-10 mg twice daily. Sequencing templates came from extracted RNA that was reverse transcribed into cDNA. The table came from immunoSEQ multiplex PCR; TCRdb's copy has only in-frame clones and leaves some out. The sample lists 150,000 to 200,000 clones; 60% to 75% were seen once. The sample in question was CD4+ T cells sorted from blood, obtained at week 24, from a patient treated with tofacitinib. The receptor source for this set is a human donor with alopecia areata.

As regards this clone: Other DNA variants within this sample encode the same CDR3. The rearrangement joins TRBV29-1 to TRBJ2-3, with no clear D. The V gene's germline CDR1 is SQVTM and CDR2 ANQGSEA. Trimming removed 6 bases at V and 0 bases at J, with 7 bases between. This CDR3 spans 12 amino acids. CDR3 DNA sequence: TGCAGCGTGACACCTAGCACAGATACGCAGTATTTT. This codes for CSVTPSTDTQYF.

The chain carries TRBV29-1 and TRBJ2-1; D assignment may be TRBD1 or TRBD2 (5 bases each). Per germline, CDR1 SQVTM and CDR2 ANQGSEA. V lost 8 bases and J 10 bases, leaving 18 bases between the germline ends. The CDR3 is 12 amino acids. Written as DNA, the CDR3 is TGCAGCACTACTAGGGGAGCCTTAGAGCAGTTCTTC. This gives the protein CSTTRGALEQFF.

This chain connects TRBV19 to TRBJ2-3; D perhaps matches TRBD1 (6 bases). CDR3 length equals 14 residues. Germline CDR1 and CDR2: LNHDA and SQIVND (reference sequence). V was shortened by 6 bases and J by 2 bases, with 12 bases between the two germline ends. The CDR3 protein is CASSDRRDTDTQYF. CDR3 DNA: TGTGCCAGTAGCGACAGGAGAGACACAGATACGCAGTATTTT.